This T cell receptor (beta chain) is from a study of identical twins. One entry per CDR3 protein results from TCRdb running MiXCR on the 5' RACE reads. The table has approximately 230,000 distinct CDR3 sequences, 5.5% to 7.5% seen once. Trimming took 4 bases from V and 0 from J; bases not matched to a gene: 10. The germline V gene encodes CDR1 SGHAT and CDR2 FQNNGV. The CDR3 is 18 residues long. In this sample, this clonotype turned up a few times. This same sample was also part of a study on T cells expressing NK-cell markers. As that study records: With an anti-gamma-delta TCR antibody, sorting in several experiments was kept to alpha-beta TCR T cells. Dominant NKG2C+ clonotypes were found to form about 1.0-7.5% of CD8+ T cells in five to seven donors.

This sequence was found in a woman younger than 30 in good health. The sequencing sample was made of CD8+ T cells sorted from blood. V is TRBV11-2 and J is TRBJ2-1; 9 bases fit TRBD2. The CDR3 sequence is CASSSLAGPPSSYNEQFF. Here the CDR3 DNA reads TGTGCCAGCAGCTCTCTAGCGGGGCCACCCAGCTCCTACAATGAGCAGTTCTTC.